Listed below are T cell receptor beta chains from one sample, sequenced in a study of blood T cell repertoires in COVID-19. Repertoires were generated with immunoSEQ multiplex PCR, while TCRdb's copy carries only in-frame clones and drops some. The data contain 300,000 to 400,000 clones, approximately 86% of them singletons. Sequencing used peripheral blood. These TCRs come from a man aged 25 to 40 with COVID-19, enrolled during active disease. CDR3s include the opening cysteine and the closing phenylalanine or tryptophan. The D gene is left open where the match is weak. Only part of the rows carry a size: once, few, many, or a class if the clone is expanded.

D gene: TRBD1
V gene: TRBV6-5
J gene: TRBJ1-2
clone size: once
CDR3 DNA: TGTGCCAGCAGTTACTCAGGGGGCGCTGGCTATGGCTACACCTTC
CDR3 protein: CASSYSGGAGYGYTF

D gene: TRBD2
V gene: TRBV19
J gene: TRBJ2-4
clone size: few
CDR3 DNA: TGTGCCAGTAGTATGGGCCGGAGCGGGGGAGCCAAAAACATTCAGTACTTC
CDR3 protein: CASSMGRSGGAKNIQYF

D gene: .
V gene: TRBV30
J gene: TRBJ2-7
clone size: .
CDR3 DNA: TGTGCCTGGAGTAACGGGGGATTGGGGTACGAGCAGTACTTC
CDR3 protein: CAWSNGGLGYEQYF

D gene: .
V gene: TRBV7-9
J gene: TRBJ2-1
clone size: few
CDR3 DNA: TGTGCCAGCAGCTTAGAGACTGTAGGCGATGAGCAGTTCTTC
CDR3 protein: CASSLETVGDEQFF

D gene: .
V gene: TRBV7-9
J gene: TRBJ1-2
clone size: .
CDR3 DNA: TGTGCCAGCAGCTTAGGCAGAGGGGAGGAAAGCTACACCTTC
CDR3 protein: CASSLGRGEESYTF

D gene: .
V gene: TRBV5-8
J gene: TRBJ1-1
clone size: .
CDR3 DNA: TGTGCCAGCAGCTCGGAGGGCGGAACTGAAGCTTTCTTT
CDR3 protein: CASSSEGGTEAFF

D gene: .
V gene: TRBV9
J gene: TRBJ2-1
clone size: .
CDR3 DNA: TGTGCCAGCAGCCTGACAGGCACGAACGACAATGAGCAGTTCTTC
CDR3 protein: CASSLTGTNDNEQFF

D gene: TRBD1
V gene: TRBV29-1
J gene: TRBJ2-1
clone size: once
CDR3 DNA: TGCAGCGTGTCTGGGGGGACAGGGAACAATGAGCAGTTCTTC
CDR3 protein: CSVSGGTGNNEQFF

D gene: .
V gene: TRBV28
J gene: TRBJ1-2
clone size: .
CDR3 DNA: TGTGCCAGCAGTTTAGAACATTCTAACTATGGCTACACCTTC
CDR3 protein: CASSLEHSNYGYTF

D gene: .
V gene: TRBV24-1
J gene: TRBJ1-2
clone size: .
CDR3 DNA: TGTGCCACCTCAAATGATCAGAAACATGGCTACACCTTC
CDR3 protein: CATSNDQKHGYTF

D gene: TRBD1
V gene: TRBV7-2
J gene: TRBJ2-2
clone size: .
CDR3 DNA: TGTGCCAGCAGCTTCCGGACAGGGTCAACCGGGGAGCTGTTTTTT
CDR3 protein: CASSFRTGSTGELFF

D gene: TRBD1
V gene: TRBV6-5
J gene: TRBJ1-4
clone size: few
CDR3 DNA: TGTGCCAGCACCTCACGAGGACAGGGTTGGGAAAAACTGTTTTTT
CDR3 protein: CASTSRGQGWEKLFF

D gene: .
V gene: TRBV3-1/TRBV3-2
J gene: TRBJ1-2
clone size: .
CDR3 DNA: TGTGCCAGCAGCCAAGATGTGTCTCGGGGAGATGGCTACACCTTC
CDR3 protein: CASSQDVSRGDGYTF

D gene: TRBD1
V gene: TRBV18
J gene: TRBJ1-2
clone size: .
CDR3 DNA: TGTGCCAGCTCACCATACTGGGACAGCTATGGCTACACCTTC
CDR3 protein: CASSPYWDSYGYTF

D gene: TRBD1
V gene: TRBV6-6
J gene: TRBJ2-5
clone size: .
CDR3 DNA: TGTGCCAGCAGTTACATTGGGACAGCGTACCAAGAGACCCAGTACTTC
CDR3 protein: CASSYIGTAYQETQYF

D gene: .
V gene: TRBV9
J gene: TRBJ1-6
clone size: once
CDR3 DNA: TGTGCCAGCAGCGTACGGACAGCCGCCAATTCACCCCTCCACTTT
CDR3 protein: CASSVRTAANSPLHF

D gene: TRBD1
V gene: TRBV5-1
J gene: TRBJ1-2
clone size: .
CDR3 DNA: TGCGCCAGCAGCTCCCACCCCCCTTCCTCCGGGACAGTGGATGGCTACACCTTC
CDR3 protein: CASSSHPPSSGTVDGYTF